These 7 T cell receptor beta chains share one sample of origin, sequenced in a study of T cells in Graves' hyperthyroidism and ophthalmopathy (dated by TCRdb to between 2019 and 2020). Library generation was performed with multiplex PCR. Sequencing relied on an Illumina HiSeq 2000. The TCR beta CDR3 regions were amplified from the RNA transcripts. For the first round of RT-PCR on the TCR CDR3, the HTBI primer set was used together with the Qiagen OneStep RT-PCR kit. TCRdb trimmed public reads at Q25 via fastp, called clones via MiXCR and kept in-frame beta chains. CDR3 protein duplicates are merged, each entry listing the most common genes and DNA. This sample holds about 620,000 distinct CDR3 sequences; roughly 16% were observed only once. The top ten hold approximately 3.8% of the sample. Sample: blood. Receptors were obtained from a woman in her thirties with Graves' hyperthyroidism.

Note on this clonotype: A much more abundant neighbour one base away suggests this may be a read error. The V call is TRBV6-2 or TRBV6-3, the J call TRBJ2-7; TRBD2 matches 7 bases. Germline CDR1 and CDR2: MNHEY and SVGEGT. Unmatched junction bases numbered 8, after V lost 6 bases and J lost 0 bases. This CDR3 is 15 amino acids long. Here the CDR3 DNA reads TGTGCCAGCAGCCTTAGCGGGCAGAGCTCCTACGAGCAGTACTTC. Amino acid sequence: CASSLSGQSSYEQYF.

This clonotype was seen many times. The chain joins TRBV28 to TRBJ2-5; D uncertain. The CDR3 consists of 13 residues. Germline V gene sequence: CDR1 MDHEN, CDR2 SYDVKM. V lost 4 bases and J lost 0, with 6 bases in between. CDR3 nucleotide sequence: TGTGCCAGCAGTTACGACTACCAAGAGACCCAGTACTTC. Protein product: CASSYDYQETQYF.

This clonotype was picked up many times. The V and J genes are TRBV28 and TRBJ2-3; the match to TRBD1 covers 9 bases. The CDR3 spans 17 residues. With 5 bases clipped from V and 3 bases from J, the junction kept 12 bases outside the gene matches. Germline V gene sequence: CDR1 MDHEN, CDR2 SYDVKM. The CDR3 here is CASSGSYRGRETDTQYF. CDR3 DNA sequence: TGTGCCAGCAGTGGCTCTTACAGGGGGCGCGAAACAGATACGCAGTATTTT.

This clonotype was observed a few times. The V call is TRBV24-1, the J call TRBJ2-1; possibly TRBD2 for D (7 bases). With 3 bases removed from V and 8 bases from J, the gap between germline ends came to 13 bases. Germline loops: CDR1 KGHDR, CDR2 SFDVKD. This CDR3 comprises 14 residues. CDR3 protein: CATSDPRGADEQFF. The CDR3, as DNA: TGTGCCACCAGTGATCCCCGGGGGGCCGATGAGCAGTTCTTC.

This clonotype was detected many times. This chain links TRBV28 with TRBJ1-2; D is uncertain. V lost 7 bases and J 4 bases, leaving 16 bases between the germline ends. CDR1 and CDR2 from the germline V gene are MDHEN and SYDVKM. The CDR3 runs to 14 residues. CDR3 sequence (DNA): TGTGCCAGCACCCTGGGAGGTCAGACCTATGGCTACACCTTC. Its protein is CASTLGGQTYGYTF.

V and J are TRBV19 and TRBJ2-1; D is possibly TRBD2 (5 bases). Trimming pared 3 bases from V and 6 bases from J, leaving 9 bases between. The length of the CDR3 is 13 residues. CDR1 and CDR2 from the germline V gene are LNHDA and SQIVND (reference sequence). The CDR3, as DNA: TGTGCCAGTAGTATCCTAGCTCGCAATGAGCAGTTCTTC. Translating gives CASSILARNEQFF.

As regards this clonotype: This may be a read error: a much more frequent sequence differs by one nucleotide. The chain carries TRBV7-9 and TRBJ2-5, with 7 bases aligning to TRBD1. This CDR3 region has 15 residues. CDR1 and CDR2 (germline): SEHNR, FQNEAQ (reference sequence). The CDR3 DNA sequence: TGTGCCAGCAGCCCACAGACAGGGACCCAAGAGACCCGGTACTTC. Its protein is CASSPQTGTQETRYF.